This entry lists 18 T cell receptor beta chains sequenced from one sample in a study of sequential checkpoint blockade in melanoma. Treatment given: randomized to nivolumab then ipilimumab (arm A) or the reverse (arm B). Produced via immunoSEQ multiplex PCR; TCRdb's table is partial and in-frame only. This repertoire shows 21,000 or so clones, approximately 81% found once; its top ten account for roughly a tenth. Material: CD8+ T cells sorted from blood (inferred from file names), obtained from a patient given nivolumab and ipilimumab in sequence. Every receptor here comes from a human donor with melanoma.

The chain uses TRBV4-1 and TRBJ2-5; 7 bases align to TRBD2. Germline V gene sequence: CDR1 MGHRA, CDR2 YSYEKL. This CDR3 is built from 12 residues. V lost 4 bases to trimming and J lost 7 bases; unmatched junction nucleotides: 3. CDR3 bases: TGCGCCAGCAGCCTAGCGGGCCTGACCCAGTACTTC. Translating it yields CASSLAGLTQYF.

On this clone: One end of the junction varies from germline; a read error may be responsible. V and J are TRBV9 and TRBJ2-3; tentatively, D is TRBD2 (5 bases). This CDR3 is 17 amino acids long. CDR1 is SGDLS and CDR2 is YYNGEE in the germline V gene. The chain's CDR3 is CAGSADFEGSRTDTQYF. CDR3 coding DNA: TGTGCCGGCAGCGCGGATTTTGAGGGAAGTCGCACAGATACGCAGTATTTT.

The gene calls are TRBV5-8 and TRBJ2-1, with 9 bases identical to TRBD1. The CDR3 loop spans 15 amino acids. Germline lookup yields CDR1 SGHTS and CDR2 YDEGEE. V lost 4 bases and J lost 3; bases outside the gene matches: 5. The CDR3 spells CASSQPGQGYNEQFF. CDR3 DNA: TGTGCCAGCAGCCAGCCGGGACAGGGCTACAATGAGCAGTTCTTC.

This chain joins TRBV5-6 and TRBJ2-7, with D possibly TRBD2 on 6 matching bases. The CDR3 consists of 12 residues. Germline V lookup: CDR1 SGHDT, CDR2 YYEEEE. The germline V and J ends were trimmed by 0 bases and 6 bases, with 7 bases remaining between them. The chain's CDR3 is CASSLVGGEQYF. The CDR3 coding sequence is TGTGCCAGCAGCTTGGTCGGGGGCGAGCAGTACTTC.

The chain links TRBV7-6 to TRBJ2-7; 10 bases match TRBD2. The CDR3 runs 15 residues. Germline trimming cut 4 bases from V and 7 bases from J; bases unmatched to any gene: 10. Germline CDR1 is SGHVS and CDR2 is FNYEAQ. CDR3 sequence reads: CASSSTSGAGGEQYF. The CDR3 DNA reads TGTGCCAGCAGCTCCACTAGCGGGGCCGGGGGGGAGCAGTACTTC.

This clone was seen a single time. The J gene is TRBJ2-4, the V gene TRBV27, with a possible D match to TRBD1 (5 bases). This CDR3 has 15 amino acids. Germline CDR1 and CDR2: MNHEY and SMNVEV (reference sequence). Trimming pared 1 base from V and 4 bases from J, leaving 11 bases between. The CDR3 DNA is TGTGCCAGCAGTTTATTGGGGCCGCGGAAAAACATTCAGTACTTC. It specifies CASSLLGPRKNIQYF.

The table lists this clone with a few counts. This sequence joins TRBV4-1 and TRBJ1-2, with no clear D. V lost 4 bases and J lost 10, with 16 bases in between. CDR3 length equals 13 residues. Per the germline V gene, CDR1 is MGHRA and CDR2 is YSYEKL. CDR3 residues: CASSLYGNGPYTF. CDR3 DNA sequence: TGCGCCAGCAGCCTCTACGGGAACGGTCCCTACACCTTC.

J is TRBJ2-7 and V is TRBV13; TRBD2 agrees at 9 bases. The CDR3 contains 15 residues. Germline V CDR1 and CDR2: PRHDT, FYEKMQ (reference sequence). V lost 0 bases, J lost 5 bases, and 5 bases stayed unmatched. This chain's CDR3 is CASSLGGTSSHEQYF. The CDR3 bases are TGTGCCAGCAGCTTAGGCGGGACTAGCTCGCACGAGCAGTACTTC.

The chain links TRBV7-9 to TRBJ2-6; 7 nucleotides agree with TRBD1. V shed 1 base, J shed 2 bases, and the junction held 8 bases outside the gene matches. The CDR3 runs 18 residues. Germline assignment: CDR1 SEHNR and CDR2 FQNEAQ (reference sequence). This chain's CDR3 is CASSLDGTDSTGANVLTF. The CDR3 bases are TGTGCCAGCAGCTTAGACGGGACAGACTCGACTGGGGCCAACGTCCTGACTTTC. The variable domain in full, with the rest retrieved from reference TRBV7-9 and TRBJ2-6, is DTGVSQNPRHKITKRGQNVTFRCDPISEHNRLYWYRQTLGQGPEFLTYFQNEAQLEKSRLLSDRFSAERPKGSFSTLEIQRTEQGDSAMYLCASSLDGTDSTGANVLTFGAGSRLTVL.

V is TRBV5-1 and J is TRBJ2-1, with TRBD2 identical over 12 bases. Germline V gene sequence: CDR1 SGHRS, CDR2 YFSETQ. The V and J ends lost 0 bases and 9 bases, in that order; junction bases with no gene match: 4. The CDR3 is 15 residues long. CDR3 residues: CASSLVLAGGSEQFF. The CDR3 DNA sequence: TGCGCCAGCAGCTTGGTTCTAGCGGGAGGGAGTGAGCAGTTCTTC.

Of note for this clone: This sample includes further DNA sequences coding for the same CDR3. The chain has TRBV15 and TRBJ1-2, with TRBD1 as a possible D gene (6 bases). This CDR3 is built from 17 residues. Trimming shortened V by 0 bases and J by 7 bases, and 21 bases separated the two germline ends. Germline lookup yields CDR1 LNHNV and CDR2 YYDKDF (reference sequence). The CDR3 DNA reads TGTGCCACCAGCAGAGATTCGTGGGGCCCCAGGGGTACTGGCTACACCTTC. Its translation: CATSRDSWGPRGTGYTF.

V gene TRBV25-1 combines with J gene TRBJ2-2; 9 nucleotides line up with TRBD1. Germline CDR1 MGHDK, CDR2 SYGVNS. This CDR3 spans 14 amino acids. The V gene end was trimmed by 4 bases and the J gene end by 3 bases; junction bases not matched to a gene: 0. In DNA, the CDR3 is TGTGCCAGCAGTGGGACAGGGGACACCGGGGAGCTGTTTTTT. As protein: CASSGTGDTGELFF.

For the CDR3, the DNA is TGTGCCAGCAGCTTCTACAGGGAAGGGGACACTGAAGCTTTCTTT. This gives the protein CASSFYREGDTEAFF. This chain uses TRBV5-4 with TRBJ1-1; tentatively, D is TRBD1 (6 bases). The V end was cut by 2 bases, the J end by 3 bases, with 14 bases between. Looked up from germline, CDR1 is SGHNT and CDR2 is YYREEE (reference sequence). There are 15 residues in the CDR3.

The rearrangement uses TRBV5-5 and TRBJ1-3; D remains ambiguous. Germline CDR1 is SGHKS and CDR2 is YYEKEE (reference sequence). V was pared by 0 bases and J by 2 bases, with 6 bases between. The CDR3 extends over 14 amino acids. The CDR3 region is CASSLDSPGNTIYF. In DNA, the CDR3 is TGTGCCAGCAGCTTGGACAGCCCTGGAAACACCATATATTTT.

The chain carries TRBV29-1 and TRBJ2-1, with D uncertain. CDR1 and CDR2 from the germline V gene are SQVTM and ANQGSEA. V shed 6 bases and J shed 7 bases, with 10 bases lying between them. The length of the CDR3 is 11 residues. CDR3 nucleotide sequence: TGCAGCGTCGTGACGGGTAATGAGCAGTTCTTC. It is translated as CSVVTGNEQFF.

V usage is TRBV4-1 and J usage is TRBJ1-6; D unresolved. In germline, CDR1 is MGHRA, CDR2 YSYEKL. The CDR3 has 13 residues. V lost 1 base and J lost 4, with 2 bases in between. The CDR3 DNA sequence: TGCGCCAGCAGCCAAGCATATAATTCACCCCTCCACTTT. The encoded protein is CASSQAYNSPLHF.

The J gene is TRBJ2-2, the V gene TRBV28; the match to TRBD1 covers 10 bases. V shed 3 bases, J shed 0 bases, and the junction held 13 bases outside the gene matches. The CDR3 length is 20 residues. Germline CDR1 reads MDHEN; CDR2 reads SYDVKM. The CDR3 protein is CASSFIGTGEFESNTGELFF. Written as DNA, the CDR3 is TGTGCCAGCAGTTTCATAGGGACAGGGGAATTTGAATCGAACACCGGGGAGCTGTTTTTT.

The rearrangement uses TRBV19 and TRBJ1-1, with D unclear. CDR1 and CDR2 from the germline V gene are LNHDA and SQIVND (reference sequence). The CDR3 is 13 residues long. Trimming pared 5 bases from V and 0 bases from J, leaving 7 bases between. CDR3 region: CASSYSLNTEAFF. DNA of the CDR3: TGTGCCAGTAGTTACAGTTTGAACACTGAAGCTTTCTTT.